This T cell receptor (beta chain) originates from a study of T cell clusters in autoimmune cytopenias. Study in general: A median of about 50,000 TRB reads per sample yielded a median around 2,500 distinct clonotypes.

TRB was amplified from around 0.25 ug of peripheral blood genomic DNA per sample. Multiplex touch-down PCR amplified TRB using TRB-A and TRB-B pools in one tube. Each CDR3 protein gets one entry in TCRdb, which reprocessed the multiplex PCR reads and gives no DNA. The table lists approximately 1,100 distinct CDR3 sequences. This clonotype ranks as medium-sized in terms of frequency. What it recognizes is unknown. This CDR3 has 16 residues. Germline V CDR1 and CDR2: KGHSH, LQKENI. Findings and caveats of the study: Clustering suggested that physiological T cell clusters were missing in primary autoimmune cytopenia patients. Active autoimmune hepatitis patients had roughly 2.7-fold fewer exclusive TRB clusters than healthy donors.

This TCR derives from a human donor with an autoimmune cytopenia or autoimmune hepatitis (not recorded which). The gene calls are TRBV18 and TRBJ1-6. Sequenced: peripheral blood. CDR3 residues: CASSPLPMTYNSPLHF. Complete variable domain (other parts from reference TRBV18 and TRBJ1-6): NAGVMQNPRHLVRRRGQEARLRCSPMKGHSHVYWYRQLPEEGLKFMVYLQKENIIDESGMPKERFSAEFPKEGPSILRIQQVVRGDSAAYFCASSPLPMTYNSPLHFGNGTRLTVT.